The TCR beta chain described here comes from a study of blood T cell repertoires in COVID-19. Overall study: Italy, Spain and the United States were the sources of the convalescent and acute COVID-19 samples.

After removal of 4 bases from V and 2 bases from J, the junction contained 7 bases not matched to a gene. This CDR3 has 16 residues. CDR1 and CDR2 (germline): SGHDN, FVKESK. In the original analysis: Scientists estimated how many nucleated cells there were by amplifying reference gene primers. The table came from immunoSEQ multiplex PCR; TCRdb's copy has only in-frame clones and leaves some out. V and J calls and clone size are as listed in that table; D and trimming were resolved from the DNA. This sample has about 240,000 clones, with approximately 88% found just once. The sequence was obtained from a woman in her twenties or thirties with acute COVID-19. This chain connects TRBV14 to TRBJ2-3; 9 bases are a match to TRBD1. Sample: PBMCs or T cells enriched from blood (not recorded which). CDR3 in DNA: TGTGCCAGCAGCCTAGGGACAGGGTGGTCCACAGATACGCAGTATTTT. Its translation is CASSLGTGWSTDTQYF. Combining the CDR3 with reference TRBV14 and TRBJ2-3 gives the whole variable domain EAGVTQFPSHSVIEKGQTVTLRCDPISGHDNLYWYRRVMGKEIKFLLHFVKESKQDESGMPNNRFLAERTGGTYSTLKVQPAELEDSGVYFCASSLGTGWSTDTQYFGPGTRLTVL.